Following are 10 T cell receptor beta chains from one sample sequenced in a study of blood T cell repertoires in COVID-19. Clones were sequenced by immunoSEQ multiplex PCR, and TCRdb holds only the in-frame ones, with some missing. The table includes approximately 31,000 clones, 90% detected once. The specimen sequenced was peripheral blood. These receptors all stem from a man between 60 and 70 years old with active COVID-19.

The V and J genes are TRBV11-2 and TRBJ2-5; 12 bases are a match to TRBD2. Germline V lookup: CDR1 SGHAT, CDR2 FQNNGV. Trimming took 8 bases from V and 3 from J; bases not matched to a gene: 10. The CDR3 runs to 16 residues. The chain's CDR3 is CASGGLAGPAEETQYF. CDR3 nucleotides: TGTGCCAGCGGAGGACTAGCGGGACCGGCGGAAGAGACCCAGTACTTC.

This chain links TRBV9 with TRBJ1-1, with 10 nucleotides matching TRBD1. The germline V gene encodes CDR1 SGDLS and CDR2 YYNGEE. V lost 4 bases and J lost 8; bases outside the gene matches: 8. This CDR3 region has 14 residues. The DNA of the CDR3 is TGTGCCAGCAGCCTACTGACAGGGGGCTCAGAAGCTTTCTTT. Translated, it gives CASSLLTGGSEAFF.

The V and J genes are TRBV6-5 and TRBJ1-5; TRBD1 matches at 11 bases. Per germline, CDR1 MNHEY and CDR2 SVGAGI. The CDR3 consists of 13 residues. V lost 6 bases and J lost 9; bases outside the gene matches: 4. The CDR3 is CASSGQGALPQHF. CDR3 DNA: TGTGCCAGCAGCGGACAGGGGGCTTTGCCCCAGCATTTT.

This rearrangement joins TRBV29-1 to TRBJ2-1; 8 bases fit TRBD2. The length of the CDR3 is 14 residues. With V trimmed by 7 bases and J by 5 bases, 10 bases remained unmatched. The germline V gene has CDR1 SQVTM and CDR2 ANQGSEA. The CDR3 region is CSAGRGGRDNEQFF. CDR3 coding DNA: TGCAGCGCCGGACGGGGGGGCAGAGACAATGAGCAGTTCTTC.

The rearrangement links TRBV5-4 to TRBJ1-2; 7 nucleotides align to TRBD1. With V trimmed by 4 bases and J by 3 bases, 6 bases remained unmatched. The CDR3 runs to 14 residues. From germline, CDR1 is SGHNT and CDR2 YYREEE (reference sequence). The CDR3 protein is CASSVGTAHYGYTF. Written as DNA, the CDR3 is TGTGCCAGCAGCGTGGGGACAGCGCACTATGGCTACACCTTC.

V is TRBV7-3 and J is TRBJ2-3; D gene ambiguous. CDR3 length: 15 amino acids. Germline CDR1 is SGHTA and CDR2 is FQGTGA. Between the trimmed V and J ends, which lost 1 base and 0 bases, there was a span of 8 bases. The CDR3 DNA is TGTGCCAGCAGCTTAATCGCGGTTAGCACAGATACGCAGTATTTT. Translated: CASSLIAVSTDTQYF.

A single count supports this clone. The V and J genes are TRBV28 and TRBJ1-5; maybe TRBD1 (6 bases). The V and J ends lost 3 bases and 3 bases respectively, with 12 bases between them. The germline gives CDR1 MDHEN, CDR2 SYDVKM. CDR3 length equals 15 residues. The DNA for the CDR3 is TGTGCCAGCAGTTTTGGGGGGGCGCCCAATCAGCCCCAGCATTTT. It specifies CASSFGGAPNQPQHF.

V usage is TRBV11-3 and J usage is TRBJ2-2; 11 bases line up with TRBD2. The trim removed 5 bases at V and 4 bases at J, leaving 6 bases unmatched. The length of the CDR3 is 16 residues. Germline V gives CDR1 SGHNT, CDR2 YENEEA. The DNA for the CDR3 is TGTGCCAGCAGCCTCGGGACTAGCGGAACCACCGGGGAGCTGTTTTTT. This gives the protein CASSLGTSGTTGELFF.

The chain couples TRBV5-1 to TRBJ2-7, with TRBD2 identical over 7 bases. Germline trimming cut 4 bases from V and 3 bases from J; bases unmatched to any gene: 7. The germline V gene has CDR1 SGHRS and CDR2 YFSETQ. The CDR3 runs to 14 residues. In DNA, the CDR3 is TGCGCCAGCAGCCTCGGACTAGAGGGCTACGAGCAGTACTTC. This sequence encodes CASSLGLEGYEQYF.

This clone has just one count. The rearrangement joins TRBV28 to TRBJ1-3, with D possibly being TRBD1 (6 bases). In germline, CDR1 is MDHEN, CDR2 SYDVKM. The CDR3 has 14 residues. Trimming pared 6 bases from V and 5 bases from J, leaving 14 bases between. The CDR3 nucleotides are TGTGCCAGCAGAACCCCAGGGGTACGAAACACCATATATTTT. Protein: CASRTPGVRNTIYF.